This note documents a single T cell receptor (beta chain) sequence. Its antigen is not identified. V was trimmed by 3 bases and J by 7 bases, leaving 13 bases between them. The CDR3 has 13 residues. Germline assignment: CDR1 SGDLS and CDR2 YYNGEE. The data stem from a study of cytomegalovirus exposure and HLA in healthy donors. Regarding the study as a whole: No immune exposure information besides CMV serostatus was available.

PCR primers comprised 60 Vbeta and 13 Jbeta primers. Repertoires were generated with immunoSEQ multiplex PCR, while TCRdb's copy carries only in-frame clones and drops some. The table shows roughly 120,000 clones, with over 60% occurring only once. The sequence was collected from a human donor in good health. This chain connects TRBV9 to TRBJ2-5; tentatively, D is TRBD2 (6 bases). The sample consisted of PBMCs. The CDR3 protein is CASSGPRAGTQYF. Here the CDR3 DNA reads TGTGCCAGCAGCGGGCCTAGAGCGGGGACCCAGTACTTC.